A few counts support the clone carrying this TCR beta chain. The antigen remains undetermined. This record comes from a study of blood T cells in healthy people across ages. Background on the study: T cells yielded about one barcoded beta molecule per two cells through template switching. General study findings and limits: Estimates of diversity drawn from one million T cells were considered underestimates. Aged donors had fewer naive CD4+ cells and lower diversity than long-lived donors.

V lost 1 base and J 9 bases, leaving 7 bases between the germline ends. The CDR3 loop spans 12 amino acids. Per the germline V gene, CDR1 is MNHNS and CDR2 is SASEGT. For the second PCR, which ran for 7 to 11 cycles, a sample-barcoded 5' primer and a J-beta primer mix were used. CDR3-containing paired-end reads numbering at least 2.5 million came from each sample. MiXCR was run by TCRdb on the 5' RACE reads, yielding one entry per CDR3 protein. In the table there are about 670,000 distinct CDR3 sequences, 45% to 60% of which are singletons. The receptor was isolated from a woman at least 80 years old in good health. The sequenced sample consisted of blood. The chain has TRBV6-1 and TRBJ1-5; no reliable D call. CDR3 loop: CASSEVAGPQHF. For the CDR3, the DNA is TGTGCCAGCAGTGAAGTGGCCGGGCCCCAGCATTTT.